This TCR beta chain was recovered during a study of blood T cell repertoires in COVID-19. Study-level information: The United States, Italy and Spain were the sources of the acute and convalescent COVID-19 samples. Nucleic acid was either cDNA or gDNA, and it came from T cells, B-cell-depleted T cells, or PBMCs.

Methods used by the authors: Reference gene primer amplification in the assay estimated nucleated cell counts. Generated by immunoSEQ multiplex PCR, the TCRdb table keeps only in-frame clones and is missing some. V, J and clone size derive from that table, while D and trimming were established from the DNA sequence. In the table there are a few hundred thousand clones, more than 75% of which are singletons. V lost 1 base and J 6 bases, leaving 13 bases between the germline ends. CDR1 and CDR2 (germline): LGHDT, YNNKEL (reference sequence). The CDR3 sequence is 15 residues long. The receptor comes from a human donor in a cohort sampled during active COVID-19. The chain uses TRBV3-1 (or the pseudogene TRBV3-2) and TRBJ1-5; D may be TRBD1 (5 bases). Sample: peripheral blood. CDR3 sequence reads: CASSQGAGYAQPQHF. The CDR3 DNA follows: TGTGCCAGCAGCCAAGGGGCAGGGTATGCTCAGCCCCAGCATTTT.